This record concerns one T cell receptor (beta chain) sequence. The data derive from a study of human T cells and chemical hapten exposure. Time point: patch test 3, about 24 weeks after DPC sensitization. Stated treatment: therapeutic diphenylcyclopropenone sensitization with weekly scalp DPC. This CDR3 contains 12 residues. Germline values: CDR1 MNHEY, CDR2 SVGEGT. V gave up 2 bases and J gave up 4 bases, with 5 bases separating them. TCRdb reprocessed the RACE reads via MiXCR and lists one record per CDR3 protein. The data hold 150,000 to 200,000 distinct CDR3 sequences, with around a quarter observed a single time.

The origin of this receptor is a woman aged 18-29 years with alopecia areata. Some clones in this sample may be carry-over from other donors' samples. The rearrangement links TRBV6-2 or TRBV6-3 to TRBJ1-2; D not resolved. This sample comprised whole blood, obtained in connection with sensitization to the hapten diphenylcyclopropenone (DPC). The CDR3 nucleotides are TGTGCCAGCAGTTACGGCCTCTATGGCTACACCTTC. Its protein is CASSYGLYGYTF.